The 9 T cell receptor beta chains presented below share a single source sample, sequenced in a study of T and B cells in COVID-19 patients (dated by TCRdb to the early 2020s). Sequencing was performed on an Illumina MiSeq. Multiplex PCR with BIOMED2 TRB-A/B primer pools was used to amplify the TRB rearrangements. TCRdb redid the processing of the public reads, applying fastp at Q25 and MiXCR, and retained in-frame beta chains. All rows with the same CDR3 protein become a single entry with the most common DNA and genes. The table for this sample lists 18,000 or so distinct CDR3 sequences; around 35% of them were counted only once. Together, the top ten hold 15% to 20% of the sample. Genomic DNA extracted from blood, in amounts of roughly 230-550 ng, served as the starting material for amplifying TRB repertoires. What was sequenced was blood. These receptors all stem from a human donor with active COVID-19.

In this sample, this clonotype turned up a few times. The chain's CDR3 is CASSVTIGGYTF. The CDR3 nucleotides read TGTGCCAGCAGTGTCACGATAGGTGGCTACACCTTC. The chain combines TRBV12-3 or TRBV12-4 with TRBJ1-2; D ambiguous. This CDR3 is built from 12 residues. The ends were cut back, 5 bases at V and 7 bases at J, with 11 bases in the middle.

J is TRBJ2-3 and V is TRBV7-6; no clear D. Germline V CDR1 and CDR2: SGHVS, FNYEAQ. Trimming cost V 0 bases and J 0 bases, with 4 bases left between them. The CDR3 length is 14 residues. CDR3: CASSLAHSTDTQYF. The CDR3 DNA is TGTGCCAGCAGCTTAGCCCACAGCACAGATACGCAGTATTTT. The full variable domain, rest sourced from reference TRBV7-6 and TRBJ2-3, is GAGVSQSPRYKVTKRGQDVALRCDPISGHVSLYWYRQALGQGPEFLTYFNYEAQQDKSGLPNDRFSAERPEGSISTLTIQRTEQRDSAMYRCASSLAHSTDTQYFGPGTRLTVL.

This chain links TRBV5-4 with TRBJ1-4; 12 bases are shared with TRBD1. This CDR3 is 17 amino acids long. Germline CDR1 is SGHNT and CDR2 is YYREEE (reference sequence). The ends lost 2 bases at V and 8 bases at J; junction bases unmatched: 10. The CDR3 bases are TGTGCCAGCAGCTTAGTCGGGACAGGGGGCGCGGGGGAAAAACTGTTTTTT. This encodes CASSLVGTGGAGEKLFF.

As DNA, the CDR3 is TGTGCCAGCAGTTTCCGGGGTGGTCAGCCCCAGCATTTT. Its protein product is CASSFRGGQPQHF. The chain recombines TRBV28 with TRBJ1-5; D is undetermined. Per germline, CDR1 MDHEN and CDR2 SYDVKM. V was trimmed by 3 bases and J by 6 bases, leaving 9 bases between them. The length of the CDR3 is 13 residues.

This clonotype was seen repeatedly, ten times or more. This chain joins TRBV6-5 and TRBJ2-2, with D tentatively TRBD1 (6 bases). The CDR3 loop spans 15 amino acids. Trimming took off 6 bases at V and 1 base at J, with 12 bases between the two ends. The germline gives CDR1 MNHEY, CDR2 SVGAGI. CDR3 protein: CASSFGQKNTGELFF. Written as DNA, the CDR3 is TGTGCCAGCAGCTTCGGACAGAAGAACACCGGGGAGCTGTTTTTT.

This clonotype was detected only a few times. The chain has TRBV5-5 and TRBJ2-3, with TRBD2 identical over 7 bases. Germline V gives CDR1 SGHKS, CDR2 YYEKEE (reference sequence). The junction had 17 bases not matched to a gene; V was cut back by 7 bases and J by 0 bases. The CDR3 covers 18 residues. The CDR3 DNA follows: TGTGCCAGCTGGGGGTGGGGCGGGGGAGAATTAAGCACAGATACGCAGTATTTT. Protein: CASWGWGGGELSTDTQYF.

Comments on this clonotype: Given a much more abundant clone one base away, this may be a read error. The chain carries TRBV11-1 and TRBJ2-1; 11 bases line up with TRBD2. Germline assignment: CDR1 SGHAT and CDR2 FQDESV (reference sequence). This CDR3 spans 15 amino acids. CDR3 sequence: CVSSSSGGASNEQFF. The CDR3 DNA sequence: TGTGTCAGCAGCAGTAGCGGGGGGGCCTCGAATGAGCAGTTCTTC.

This chain links TRBV4-3 with TRBJ2-3; D gene unclear. This CDR3 region has 18 residues. Germline V gene sequence: CDR1 LGHNA, CDR2 YSLEER. V shed 0 bases and J shed 4 bases, with 20 bases lying between them. CDR3 region: CASSQDLTPFPNSDTQYF. CDR3 DNA: TGCGCCAGCAGCCAAGATCTGACCCCGTTTCCAAACTCAGATACGCAGTATTTT.

In its sample, this clonotype was seen a few times. This chain uses TRBV6-6 with TRBJ2-3; D possibly corresponds to TRBD2 (6 bases). V was shortened by 8 bases and J by 5 bases, with 20 bases between the two germline ends. This CDR3 is built from 15 residues. From germline, CDR1 is MNHNY and CDR2 SVGAGI (reference sequence). The CDR3 is CASSYAVRGGDTQYF. CDR3 DNA: TGTGCCAGCTCGTACGCCGTTCGGGGAGGAGATACGCAGTATTTT.